A single sample gave rise to the 13 T cell receptor beta chains below, sequenced in a study of T cell changes during pregnancy in multiple sclerosis (dated by TCRdb to between 2018 and 2021). Library preparation employed the immunoSEQ multiplex PCR assay. TCRdb took over this immuneACCESS table, retaining in-frame rearrangements with V and J assigned. Such tables are incomplete; in checked studies, under half of the missing clones stem from an unresolved V gene, and the remainder is unexplained. The sample contains 75,000 to 80,000 clones, about 93% of them found a single time. The ten largest clonotypes hold around 2.6% of the sample. The sequencing used peripheral blood, collected after pregnancy. The source is a female donor in good health, enrolled as a control in a pregnancy study.

This clone has only one observation. The chain recombines TRBV6-1 with TRBJ2-7, with TRBD2 matching 9 bases. This CDR3 is 14 amino acids long. Trimming took 6 bases from V and 1 from J; bases not matched to a gene: 4. Germline V gene sequence: CDR1 MNHNS, CDR2 SASEGT. CDR3 sequence (DNA): TGTGCCAGCAGAGAGCTAGCGGGGTCCTACGAGCAGTACTTC. Its translation: CASRELAGSYEQYF.

The chain recombines TRBV6-1 with TRBJ2-3; tentative D call: TRBD2 (6 bases). CDR3 length: 15 residues. The V gene's germline CDR1 is MNHNS and CDR2 SASEGT. V lost 4 bases, J lost 4 bases, and 15 bases lay in between. The CDR3 nucleotides read TGTGCCAGCAGTGCGGGGGATGAGGACGCAGATACGCAGTATTTT. This encodes CASSAGDEDADTQYF.

This sequence joins TRBV2 and TRBJ2-5; D is possibly TRBD1 (6 bases). This CDR3 region has 16 residues. Deletions cut 7 bases from V and 1 base from J, with 19 bases between. Germline V lookup: CDR1 SNHLY, CDR2 FYNNEI. As DNA, the CDR3 is TGTGCCAGCACGGCACAAGGGGGAAGGGCCCAAGAGACCCAGTACTTC. It specifies CASTAQGGRAQETQYF.

This clone was detected only once. The chain combines TRBV5-6 with TRBJ2-7, with D maybe TRBD1 (5 bases). The CDR3 consists of 16 residues. Germline V gene lookup returns CDR1 SGHDT and CDR2 YYEEEE. Trimming cost V 4 bases and J 3 bases, with 20 bases left between them. The CDR3 spells CASSNREVGLLYEQYF. In DNA form, the CDR3 reads TGTGCCAGCAGCAACAGAGAGGTGGGGCTTCTCTACGAGCAGTACTTC.

The chain links TRBV4-1 to TRBJ2-7; TRBD1 might be the D (6 bases). Trimming took 0 bases from V and 2 from J, leaving 11 bases between them. Germline CDR1 is MGHRA and CDR2 is YSYEKL. The CDR3 is 15 residues long. CDR3 amino acids: CASSQEGGAAYEQYF. The DNA for the CDR3 is TGCGCCAGCAGCCAAGAAGGGGGAGCTGCCTACGAGCAGTACTTC.

The chain is built from TRBV27 and TRBJ2-5, with a possible D match to TRBD2 (6 bases). The germline CDR1 and CDR2 sequences are MNHEY and SMNVEV (reference sequence). V was pared by 5 bases and J by 4 bases, with 11 bases between. This CDR3 is built from 13 residues. CDR3 nucleotide sequence: TGTGCCAGCAGTCTCGAGCGGGTAGAGACCCAGTACTTC. Translating gives CASSLERVETQYF.

The J gene is TRBJ2-1, the V gene TRBV4-3; 7 bases agree with TRBD2. Germline V lookup: CDR1 LGHNA, CDR2 YSLEER. The V and J ends lost 2 bases and 1 base, in that order; junction bases with no gene match: 2. CDR3 size: 15 residues. CDR3 amino acids: CASSQLGGSYNEQFF. CDR3 DNA: TGCGCCAGCAGCCAATTGGGGGGGTCCTACAATGAGCAGTTCTTC.

The chain recombines TRBV6-5 with TRBJ1-4; 11 bases align to TRBD1. There are 14 residues in the CDR3. The J segment lost 10 bases and the V segment lost 6 bases, leaving 7 bases of the junction unmatched. Germline V gene lookup returns CDR1 MNHEY and CDR2 SVGAGI. The CDR3 region has the DNA TGTGCCAGCAGGGATAGGACAGGGGGCCTAAAACTGTTTTTT. Its protein product is CASRDRTGGLKLFF.

On this clone itself: Other DNA sequences of this sample code for an identical CDR3. The rearrangement links TRBV7-3 to TRBJ2-2; D remains ambiguous. This CDR3 spans 12 amino acids. Germline CDR1 and CDR2: SGHTA and FQGTGA. Trimming removed 4 bases at V and 5 bases at J, with 5 bases between. CDR3 in amino acids: CASSSRTGELFF. As DNA, the CDR3 is TGTGCCAGCAGCTCGCGGACCGGGGAGCTGTTTTTT.

This chain connects TRBV4-2 to TRBJ1-4; D gene ambiguous. The V end was cut by 1 base, the J end by 8 bases, with 14 bases between. In germline, CDR1 is LGHNA, CDR2 YNFKEQ. The CDR3 is made up of 15 amino acids. CDR3 nucleotide sequence: TGTGCCAGCAGCCAAGGAGAGTCCCCGCGGGAAAAACTGTTTTTT. This codes for CASSQGESPREKLFF.

The chain joins TRBV7-8 to TRBJ2-5; D is possibly TRBD2 (5 bases). The V gene's germline CDR1 is SGHVS and CDR2 FQNEAQ. The V gene lost 8 bases and the J gene lost 1 base, with 14 bases spanning the gap. This CDR3 has 14 amino acids. The CDR3 protein is CASSRGRAQETQYF. The CDR3 DNA reads TGTGCCAGCTCCCGAGGGCGGGCCCAAGAGACCCAGTACTTC.

Only a few counts were recorded for this clone. The genes are TRBV7-8 and TRBJ1-6; no definite D call. This CDR3 is built from 15 residues. Trimming removed 5 bases at V and 3 bases at J, with 11 bases between. Germline V lookup: CDR1 SGHVS, CDR2 FQNEAQ. DNA of the CDR3: TGTGCCAGCAGCGAACGTGAGGGCTATAATTCACCCCTCCACTTT. Its protein product is CASSEREGYNSPLHF.

The chain links TRBV7-2 to TRBJ2-5; D is perhaps TRBD2 (7 bases). CDR3 length equals 16 residues. V was clipped by 0 bases and J by 5 bases, with 16 bases between them. Germline V gene lookup returns CDR1 SGHTA and CDR2 FQGNSA. The CDR3 protein is CASSLAKGGGWETQYF. The CDR3 nucleotides are TGTGCCAGCAGCTTAGCCAAAGGGGGGGGTTGGGAGACCCAGTACTTC.